This passage covers 32 T cell receptor beta chains from one sample sequenced in a study of technical replicates of blood from several donors. Here immunoSEQ multiplex PCR was the method, and the copy in TCRdb shows in-frame clones only, minus some. The profile shows about 73,000 clones, more than 90% of them singletons. Sequenced: PBMCs. The receptor set was obtained from a human donor in good health. Some clones in this sample may be carry-over from other donors' samples.

This sequence joins TRBV19 and TRBJ1-1; D gene uncertain. V was cut by 5 bases and J by 0 bases, with 10 bases left in between. Germline V lookup: CDR1 LNHDA, CDR2 SQIVND (reference sequence). The CDR3 has 14 residues. The CDR3 bases are TGTGCCAGTAGTGAGGGCGGCATGAACACTGAAGCTTTCTTT. Amino acids: CASSEGGMNTEAFF.

The rearrangement uses TRBV18 and TRBJ1-2; 9 bases fit TRBD1. Germline V gene lookup returns CDR1 KGHSH and CDR2 LQKENI. This CDR3 comprises 16 residues. With 4 bases clipped from V and 4 bases from J, the junction kept 10 bases outside the gene matches. CDR3: CASSLSTGGIGYGYTF. The DNA for the CDR3 is TGTGCCAGCTCACTTTCGACAGGGGGGATAGGCTATGGCTACACCTTC.

The CDR3 here is CSASALETQYF. The DNA for the CDR3 is TGCAGTGCTAGTGCGTTAGAGACCCAGTACTTC. The V call is TRBV20-1, the J call TRBJ2-5; no definite D call. The CDR3 consists of 11 residues. Deletions cut 3 bases from V and 4 bases from J, with 6 bases between. Germline V gene data show CDR1 as DFQATT and CDR2 as SNEGSKA (reference sequence).

CDR3 bases: TGTGCCAGCATCAGCTCCTATAATTCACCCCTCCACTTT. It encodes CASISSYNSPLHF. The gene calls are TRBV2 and TRBJ1-6; no definite D call. Trimming shortened V by 7 bases and J by 0 bases, and 4 bases separated the two germline ends. This CDR3 has 13 residues. Germline assignment: CDR1 SNHLY and CDR2 FYNNEI. The whole variable domain, remainder taken from reference TRBV2 and TRBJ1-6, is EPEVTQTPSHQVTQMGQEVILRCVPISNHLYFYWYRQILGQKVEFLVSFYNNEISEKSEIFDDQFSVERPDGSNFTLKIRSTKLEDSAMYFCASISSYNSPLHFGNGTRLTVT.

The table lists this clone with a count of one. The chain combines TRBV2 with TRBJ1-2, with D possibly TRBD1 on 6 matching bases. CDR1 and CDR2 (germline): SNHLY, FYNNEI. Between the trimmed V and J ends, which lost 3 bases and 3 bases, there was a span of 17 bases. This CDR3 is built from 16 residues. The CDR3 nucleotides are TGTGCCAGCAGTGACTGGGTAGTAGGGGGTGACTATGGCTACACCTTC. This translates into CASSDWVVGGDYGYTF. The whole variable domain, filled in from reference TRBV2 and TRBJ1-2, reads EPEVTQTPSHQVTQMGQEVILRCVPISNHLYFYWYRQILGQKVEFLVSFYNNEISEKSEIFDDQFSVERPDGSNFTLKIRSTKLEDSAMYFCASSDWVVGGDYGYTFGSGTRLTVV.

The V call is TRBV6-6, the J call TRBJ1-1; 8 nucleotides agree with TRBD1. V trimming: 5 bases; J trimming: 4 bases; junction bases outside the gene matches: 6. The germline CDR1 and CDR2 sequences are MNHNY and SVGAGI (reference sequence). The CDR3 runs 14 residues. The CDR3 region is CASSQGQGATEAFF. CDR3 bases: TGTGCCAGCAGTCAAGGACAGGGTGCCACTGAAGCTTTCTTT.

The V gene is TRBV4-1, the J gene TRBJ2-7; 8 bases are a match to TRBD2. V lost 1 base to trimming and J lost 7 bases; unmatched junction nucleotides: 12. This CDR3 comprises 16 residues. Germline-derived CDR1 and CDR2 are MGHRA and YSYEKL. The CDR3 nucleotides read TGCGCCAGCAGCCAAGGTCGACTAGCGCTTCCGGGTGAGCAGTACTTC. Its translation is CASSQGRLALPGEQYF.

The chain employs TRBV5-1 and TRBJ1-4, with 8 nucleotides matching TRBD1. Germline trimming cut 4 bases from V and 0 bases from J; bases unmatched to any gene: 5. Looked up from germline, CDR1 is SGHRS and CDR2 is YFSETQ. CDR3 length: 16 amino acids. CDR3 nucleotides: TGCGCCAGCAGCAAAGGGACAGGCGCAACTAATGAAAAACTGTTTTTT. It codes for CASSKGTGATNEKLFF.

The gene calls are TRBV15 and TRBJ2-3; maybe TRBD2 (7 bases). Germline V gene data show CDR1 as LNHNV and CDR2 as YYDKDF (reference sequence). The V end lost 3 bases, the J end lost 8 bases, and 12 bases lay between the germline ends. The CDR3 is 13 amino acids. CDR3 coding DNA: TGTGCCACCAGCAGGGGGGGGCAGTTTACGCAGTATTTT. Translating it yields CATSRGGQFTQYF.

The chain couples TRBV2 to TRBJ2-5, with D possibly being TRBD1 (5 bases). The V gene lost 7 bases and the J gene lost 5 bases, with 14 bases spanning the gap. CDR3 length: 13 residues. CDR1 and CDR2 from the germline V gene are SNHLY and FYNNEI. The CDR3, as DNA: TGTGCCAGCAAACTATCAGGGTTGGAGACCCAGTACTTC. This sequence encodes CASKLSGLETQYF.

The chain employs TRBV2 and TRBJ1-2; possible D gene TRBD1, 5 bases. The CDR3 extends over 14 amino acids. Germline V gene sequence: CDR1 SNHLY, CDR2 FYNNEI. V lost 6 bases and J 0 bases, leaving 11 bases between the germline ends. In nucleotides, the CDR3 is TGTGCCAGCAGGAAGGACACGACTAACTATGGCTACACCTTC. Encoded protein: CASRKDTTNYGYTF.

The J gene is TRBJ2-6, the V gene TRBV2; tentatively, D is TRBD1 (5 bases). The CDR3 extends over 16 amino acids. V shed 6 bases and J shed 0 bases, with 12 bases lying between them. From germline, CDR1 is SNHLY and CDR2 FYNNEI. This chain's CDR3 is CASSADRPSGANVLTF. The CDR3 bases are TGTGCCAGCAGCGCTGACAGACCCTCTGGGGCCAACGTCCTGACTTTC.

This clone was found a few times. The chain combines TRBV5-6 with TRBJ1-2, with 11 nucleotides matching TRBD1. Germline loops: CDR1 SGHDT, CDR2 YYEEEE. The length of the CDR3 is 15 residues. Trimming cost V 4 bases and J 8 bases; bases outside gene matches: 10. CDR3 in DNA: TGTGCCAGCAGCACCGCGGACAGGGGGCTCGGCGGCTACACCTTC. Protein product: CASSTADRGLGGYTF.

The V and J genes are TRBV14 and TRBJ2-7; 8 bases fit TRBD1. The germline CDR1 and CDR2 sequences are SGHDN and FVKESK. CDR3 length: 15 residues. Trimming at V came to 1 base and at J to 2 bases, leaving 4 bases not matched to a gene. CDR3 residues: CASSQVSTGAYEQYF. The CDR3 DNA is TGTGCCAGCAGCCAAGTTTCGACAGGGGCCTACGAGCAGTACTTC.

By share, this clone ranks as large. J is TRBJ2-7 and V is TRBV5-1, with 9 bases identical to TRBD2. V gave up 5 bases and J gave up 5 bases; unmatched junction bases: 8. This CDR3 has 14 amino acids. Germline V gene data show CDR1 as SGHRS and CDR2 as YFSETQ. CDR3 protein: CASSSAGGYHEQYF. DNA for the CDR3: TGCGCCAGCAGTTCAGCGGGGGGATATCACGAGCAGTACTTC.

This clone was observed a handful of times. This chain joins TRBV5-1 and TRBJ1-2; D remains ambiguous. This CDR3 comprises 13 residues. CDR1 and CDR2 (germline): SGHRS, YFSETQ. V lost 3 bases and J lost 3, with 9 bases in between. CDR3 amino acids: CASSSTLDYGYTF. In DNA, the CDR3 is TGCGCCAGCAGCTCAACTCTGGACTATGGCTACACCTTC.

CDR3 nucleotide sequence: TGTGCCAGCAGTCGACAGCCTGGAAACACCATATATTTT. It is translated as CASSRQPGNTIYF. The chain recombines TRBV6-5 with TRBJ1-3; possible D gene TRBD1, 5 bases. Germline assignment: CDR1 MNHEY and CDR2 SVGAGI. CDR3 length equals 13 residues. V lost 5 bases and J lost 2, with 7 bases in between.

V and J are TRBV5-4 and TRBJ2-2, with 7 bases fitting TRBD2. With V trimmed by 4 bases and J by 5 bases, 5 bases remained unmatched. CDR3 length equals 14 residues. Germline CDR1 is SGHNT and CDR2 is YYREEE (reference sequence). This chain's CDR3 is CASSPVGGTGELFF. The CDR3 bases are TGTGCCAGCAGCCCAGTCGGGGGGACCGGGGAGCTGTTTTTT.

The CDR3 region has the DNA TGTGCCAGCAGCTTGGCCGGAGGGTACTCTGGAAACACCATATATTTT. This sequence encodes CASSLAGGYSGNTIYF. The V gene is TRBV5-4, the J gene TRBJ1-3; no clear D. V was shortened by 0 bases and J by 0 bases, with 10 bases between the two germline ends. This CDR3 comprises 16 residues. Germline V gene data show CDR1 as SGHNT and CDR2 as YYREEE (reference sequence). Variable domain in full (rest from reference TRBV5-4 and TRBJ1-3): ETGVTQSPTHLIKTRGQQVTLRCSSQSGHNTVSWYQQALGQGPQFIFQYYREEENGRGNFPPRFSGLQFPNYSSELNVNALELDDSALYLCASSLAGGYSGNTIYFGEGSWLTVV.

The V and J genes are TRBV27 and TRBJ2-7; 9 nucleotides line up with TRBD1. CDR1 is MNHEY, CDR2 SMNVEV, per germline (reference sequence). Trimming at V came to 3 bases and at J to 1 base, leaving 4 bases not matched to a gene. The CDR3 runs 15 residues. CDR3 in DNA: TGTGCCAGCAGTTTGAGGACAGGGGCTTCCTACGAGCAGTACTTC. Residues: CASSLRTGASYEQYF.

The chain combines TRBV19 with TRBJ2-4; 13 positions match TRBD2. Unmatched junction bases numbered 7, after V lost 5 bases and J lost 9 bases. Germline lookup yields CDR1 LNHDA and CDR2 SQIVND (reference sequence). The CDR3 is 15 amino acids. CDR3 bases: TGTGCCAGTAGTCAACTAGCGGGAGGGAGGGGCATTCAGTACTTC. This codes for CASSQLAGGRGIQYF.

V gene TRBV7-2 combines with J gene TRBJ1-2; D may be TRBD1 (5 bases). The CDR3 extends over 13 amino acids. Trimming took 8 bases from V and 6 from J, leaving 16 bases between them. Germline V gene lookup returns CDR1 SGHTA and CDR2 FQGNSA. The CDR3, as DNA: TGTGCCAGCCCACCGAACAGGCCCCATGGCTACACCTTC. This codes for CASPPNRPHGYTF.

V gene TRBV7-8 combines with J gene TRBJ1-2; 7 bases align to TRBD1. The ends lost 5 bases at V and 2 bases at J; junction bases unmatched: 5. The CDR3 contains 14 residues. Per the germline V gene, CDR1 is SGHVS and CDR2 is FQNEAQ. The CDR3 reads CASSRDSENYGYTF. The CDR3 region has the DNA TGTGCCAGCAGCCGGGACAGCGAAAACTATGGCTACACCTTC.

A single count supports this clone. The genes are TRBV10-3 and TRBJ1-4; D is possibly TRBD1 (5 bases). The CDR3 sequence is 15 residues long. V was pared by 0 bases and J by 8 bases, with 13 bases between. Germline loops: CDR1 ENHRY, CDR2 SYGVKD. CDR3 in DNA: TGTGCCATCAGTGAGTCGGAGCAGGGAGGAGAAAAACTGTTTTTT. This encodes CAISESEQGGEKLFF.

The chain joins TRBV29-1 to TRBJ1-2, with 10 bases identical to TRBD1. This CDR3 has 13 residues. Germline CDR1 and CDR2: SQVTM and ANQGSEA. With 6 bases clipped from V and 6 bases from J, the junction kept 7 bases outside the gene matches. Here the CDR3 reads CSVFTGTGDGYTF. CDR3 DNA sequence: TGCAGCGTATTTACCGGGACAGGGGATGGCTACACCTTC.

V and J are TRBV5-1 and TRBJ2-6; TRBD1 is a possible D gene (6 bases). CDR1 is SGHRS and CDR2 is YFSETQ in the germline V gene. The CDR3 consists of 14 residues. The V end lost 6 bases, the J end lost 4 bases, and 11 bases lay between the germline ends. CDR3 residues: CASTRGDGANVLTF. CDR3 in DNA: TGCGCCAGCACCAGGGGCGACGGGGCCAACGTCCTGACTTTC.

This chain joins TRBV6-5 and TRBJ2-2, with 10 bases matching TRBD1. V was pared by 6 bases and J by 6 bases, with 4 bases of the junction left unmatched. Germline CDR1 is MNHEY and CDR2 is SVGAGI. CDR3 size: 14 residues. The chain's CDR3 is CASRGTGAAGELFF. The CDR3 DNA reads as TGTGCCAGCAGAGGGACAGGGGCGGCCGGGGAGCTGTTTTTT.

Comment on this clone: The same CDR3 is also encoded by other DNA sequences in this sample. V and J are TRBV7-9 and TRBJ2-3; 9 nucleotides line up with TRBD2. The CDR3 sequence is 15 residues long. Losses at the gene ends were 2 bases for V and 1 base for J; bases not matched to a gene: 1. The V gene's germline CDR1 is SEHNR and CDR2 FQNEAQ (reference sequence). The CDR3 region is CASSLRGGGTDTQYF. DNA of the CDR3: TGTGCCAGCAGCTTACGCGGGGGGGGCACAGATACGCAGTATTTT.

The chain carries TRBV5-4 and TRBJ1-3; 8 bases fit TRBD1. The germline gives CDR1 SGHNT, CDR2 YYREEE (reference sequence). The trim removed 3 bases at V and 4 bases at J, leaving 6 bases unmatched. This CDR3 comprises 15 residues. The CDR3 bases are TGTGCCAGCAGCTCTACGACAGGGGCCGGAAACACCATATATTTT. This translates into CASSSTTGAGNTIYF.

This rearrangement joins TRBV5-6 to TRBJ1-5; 9 bases are shared with TRBD1. Trimming took 0 bases from V and 1 from J; bases not matched to a gene: 5. This CDR3 has 17 amino acids. Per germline, CDR1 SGHDT and CDR2 YYEEEE. In nucleotides, the CDR3 is TGTGCCAGCAGCTTGGGGGGGACAGGGAGGAGCAATCAGCCCCAGCATTTT. As protein: CASSLGGTGRSNQPQHF.

This chain joins TRBV7-2 and TRBJ1-2; TRBD1 matches 10 bases. Germline CDR1 reads SGHTA; CDR2 reads FQGNSA. With 10 bases clipped from V and 10 bases from J, the junction kept 12 bases outside the gene matches. The CDR3 runs to 13 residues. CDR3 DNA: TGTGCCACCTCCCGAGGGGGGACAGGGGCCTACACCTTC. Amino acid sequence: CATSRGGTGAYTF.

V usage is TRBV15 and J usage is TRBJ2-4; 10 bases agree with TRBD1. The V gene end was trimmed by 0 bases and the J gene end by 0 bases; junction bases not matched to a gene: 14. In germline, CDR1 is LNHNV, CDR2 YYDKDF (reference sequence). The CDR3 spans 21 residues. The CDR3 here is CATSRETAEDRGLLAKNIQYF. The CDR3 DNA reads as TGTGCCACCAGCAGAGAGACGGCGGAGGACAGGGGGTTGTTAGCCAAAAACATTCAGTACTTC.